The 20 T cell receptor beta chains below come from one sample, sequenced in a study of blood T cell repertoires in COVID-19. Data came from immunoSEQ multiplex PCR; TCRdb stores just in-frame clones and leaves some out. Altogether around 120,000 clones are present, 80% to 90% being singletons, with the ten largest covering 32%. The sequencing sample was made of peripheral blood. The receptors here all came from a woman aged 80 or over with acute or convalescent COVID-19.

This clone was observed a handful of times. The V call is TRBV19, the J call TRBJ1-2; D is ambiguous. This CDR3 region has 14 residues. Germline CDR1 LNHDA, CDR2 SQIVND (reference sequence). V dropped 7 bases and J dropped 7 bases, with 19 bases sitting between them. DNA of the CDR3: TGTGCCAGTATCGTTCCAGGCCGGTCCAGTGGCTACACCTTC. This codes for CASIVPGRSSGYTF. Full variable domain (missing parts from reference TRBV19 and TRBJ1-2): DGGITQSPKYLFRKEGQNVTLSCEQNLNHDAMYWYRQDPGQGLRLIYYSQIVNDFQKGDIAEGYSVSREKKESFPLTVTSAQKNPTAFYLCASIVPGRSSGYTFGSGTRLTVV.

In DNA form, the CDR3 reads TGTGCCAGCAGTGAACAGGTAGCGGGGGAGACCCAGTACTTC. Protein product: CASSEQVAGETQYF. The chain has TRBV2 and TRBJ2-5; 8 nucleotides line up with TRBD2. The V and J ends lost 2 bases and 5 bases, in that order; junction bases with no gene match: 4. CDR1 SNHLY and CDR2 FYNNEI come from the germline V gene. The CDR3 spans 14 residues.

With regard to this clone: Other DNA sequences from this sample encode an identical CDR3 as well. J is TRBJ2-3 and V is TRBV5-1, with 8 bases aligning to TRBD2. Germline V gene lookup returns CDR1 SGHRS and CDR2 YFSETQ. This CDR3 region has 14 residues. J lost 4 bases, V lost 0 bases, and 1 base had no gene match. CDR3 in amino acids: CASSLAGGPDTQYF. In nucleotides, the CDR3 is TGCGCCAGCAGCTTGGCGGGGGGGCCAGATACGCAGTATTTT.

V and J are TRBV6-2 or TRBV6-3 and TRBJ2-3, with TRBD2 matching 14 bases. Trimming removed 2 bases from V and 8 bases from J; junction bases left unmatched: 6. The CDR3 spans 16 residues. Germline V gene data show CDR1 as MNHEY and CDR2 as SVGEGT. In nucleotides, the CDR3 is TGTGCCAGCAGTTACCCGGGACTAGCGGGGGTACTTACGCAGTATTTT. Translating it yields CASSYPGLAGVLTQYF.

The chain couples TRBV7-8 to TRBJ2-1; maybe TRBD1 (5 bases). In germline, CDR1 is SGHVS, CDR2 FQNEAQ. The CDR3 spans 14 residues. Trimming took 2 bases from V and 8 from J, leaving 13 bases between them. CDR3 in DNA: TGTGCCAGCAGCTTATTTACAGGTCTGGATGAGCAGTTCTTC. It yields the protein CASSLFTGLDEQFF.

This rearrangement joins TRBV7-3 to TRBJ2-2; the match to TRBD2 covers 8 bases. V gave up 2 bases and J gave up 4 bases; unmatched junction bases: 3. The germline CDR1 and CDR2 sequences are SGHTA and FQGTGA. The CDR3 consists of 15 residues. CDR3 protein: CASSLGLAGTGELFF. CDR3 nucleotides: TGTGCCAGCAGCTTAGGGCTAGCGGGCACCGGGGAGCTGTTTTTT.

V is TRBV11-2 and J is TRBJ1-1; 8 nucleotides agree with TRBD1. Per the germline V gene, CDR1 is SGHAT and CDR2 is FQNNGV. Unmatched junction bases numbered 3, after V lost 5 bases and J lost 4 bases. The length of the CDR3 is 13 residues. The chain's CDR3 is CASSRTGITEAFF. The CDR3 DNA reads as TGTGCCAGCAGCCGGACAGGGATCACTGAAGCTTTCTTT.

The chain has TRBV30 and TRBJ1-6; D is uncertain. V was pared by 4 bases and J by 8 bases, with 12 bases between. The CDR3 length is 13 residues. Looked up from germline, CDR1 is GTSNPN and CDR2 is SVGIG (reference sequence). The CDR3 region has the DNA TGTGCCTGGACGCTGAGAGGCGATTCACCCCTCCACTTT. Amino acids: CAWTLRGDSPLHF.

The V gene is TRBV7-8, the J gene TRBJ1-2; 12 bases fit TRBD1. Germline trimming cut 5 bases from V and 4 bases from J; bases unmatched to any gene: 8. CDR3 length: 16 amino acids. From germline, CDR1 is SGHVS and CDR2 FQNEAQ. CDR3 in amino acids: CASSVAGTGGAYGYTF. CDR3 in DNA: TGTGCCAGCAGCGTCGCCGGGACAGGGGGCGCCTATGGCTACACCTTC.

The chain links TRBV18 to TRBJ2-7; D is ambiguous. V was trimmed by 3 bases and J by 4 bases, leaving 16 bases between them. CDR1 KGHSH and CDR2 LQKENI come from the germline V gene. The CDR3 has 15 amino acids. The CDR3 sequence is CASSPVVVEKYEQYF. The CDR3 coding sequence is TGTGCCAGCTCACCTGTAGTCGTGGAGAAATACGAGCAGTACTTC.

V is TRBV30 and J is TRBJ2-2, with no clear D. V was shortened by 4 bases and J by 5 bases, with 8 bases between the two germline ends. This CDR3 is 12 amino acids long. Germline V CDR1 and CDR2: GTSNPN, SVGIG (reference sequence). CDR3 residues: CAWTTRTGELFF. CDR3 bases: TGTGCCTGGACTACCCGTACCGGGGAGCTGTTTTTT.

This rearrangement joins TRBV15 to TRBJ2-2; 7 bases align to TRBD1. Germline CDR1 and CDR2: LNHNV and YYDKDF (reference sequence). J was trimmed by 6 bases and V by 5 bases; bases with no gene match: 6. This CDR3 region has 14 residues. CDR3 region: CATSVRQGPGELFF. CDR3 sequence (DNA): TGTGCCACCAGCGTAAGACAGGGTCCCGGGGAGCTGTTTTTT.

The rearrangement joins TRBV10-2 to TRBJ2-7, with D maybe TRBD1 (6 bases). From germline, CDR1 is WSHSY and CDR2 SAAADI. This CDR3 spans 14 amino acids. Trimming took 3 bases from V and 5 from J, leaving 14 bases between them. CDR3 nucleotide sequence: TGCGCCAGCAGTGATGGGACAATCTTAAACGAGCAGTACTTC. The encoded protein is CASSDGTILNEQYF.

V is TRBV5-4 and J is TRBJ2-1; 11 positions match TRBD2. Germline lookup yields CDR1 SGHNT and CDR2 YYREEE (reference sequence). V dropped 0 bases and J dropped 7; count of bases not matched to a gene: 12. The CDR3 totals 18 residues. The CDR3 protein is CASSLGALLAGGFNEQFF. In DNA form, the CDR3 reads TGTGCCAGCAGCTTGGGCGCACTTTTAGCGGGGGGGTTTAATGAGCAGTTCTTC.

The chain employs TRBV19 and TRBJ1-5, with a tentative D call TRBD1 (5 bases). The V and J ends lost 3 bases and 4 bases respectively, with 13 bases between them. This CDR3 has 15 amino acids. Germline assignment: CDR1 LNHDA and CDR2 SQIVND (reference sequence). CDR3 in amino acids: CASSISGASNQPQHF. DNA of the CDR3: TGTGCCAGTAGTATTAGCGGGGCCTCTAATCAGCCCCAGCATTTT.

The chain joins TRBV13 to TRBJ2-7; TRBD1 is a possible D gene (5 bases). V was clipped by 4 bases and J by 4 bases, with 20 bases between them. The CDR3 is 16 amino acids. Germline values: CDR1 PRHDT, CDR2 FYEKMQ (reference sequence). The CDR3 nucleotides are TGTGCCAGCAGCTCTAAAGTGTCAGGGAACATTTACGAGCAGTACTTC. Amino acids: CASSSKVSGNIYEQYF.

This chain connects TRBV11-3 to TRBJ2-1, with D perhaps TRBD2 (6 bases). Trimming removed 1 base at V and 6 bases at J, with 22 bases between. CDR1 and CDR2 from the germline V gene are SGHNT and YENEEA. The CDR3 contains 18 residues. The CDR3, as DNA: TGTGCCAGCAGCTTAGTAGGGTCCCGGGACTCGTCCATCAATGAGCAGTTCTTC. This gives the protein CASSLVGSRDSSINEQFF.

The chain links TRBV12-3 or TRBV12-4 to TRBJ1-1, with D hard to call. The CDR3 loop spans 13 amino acids. V was pared by 5 bases and J by 0 bases, with 7 bases between. This CDR3 reads CASSDNLNTEAFF. The CDR3 DNA reads as TGTGCCAGCAGTGACAATTTGAACACTGAAGCTTTCTTT.

The gene calls are TRBV2 and TRBJ1-5; D possibly corresponds to TRBD1 (6 bases). This CDR3 comprises 16 residues. The V gene's germline CDR1 is SNHLY and CDR2 FYNNEI. The V end lost 8 bases, the J end lost 0 bases, and 17 bases lay between the germline ends. The CDR3 DNA follows: TGTGCCAGCTACCCGGACAGAGCATATAGCAATCAGCCCCAGCATTTT. The encoded protein is CASYPDRAYSNQPQHF.

This clone was observed a handful of times. The genes are TRBV6-5 and TRBJ2-7, with 9 bases matching TRBD1. This CDR3 is built from 16 residues. The V and J ends lost 0 bases and 0 bases, in that order; junction bases with no gene match: 3. CDR1 and CDR2 (germline): MNHEY, SVGAGI. CDR3 region: CASSYSWDRASYEQYF. The CDR3 nucleotides read TGTGCCAGCAGTTACTCCTGGGACAGGGCCTCCTACGAGCAGTACTTC.